This T cell receptor beta chain originates from a study of T cell responses to AZD1222 COVID-19 vaccine. CDR3 length equals 13 residues. V lost 2 bases, J lost 5 bases, and 9 bases lay in between. From germline, CDR1 is MNHNY and CDR2 SVGAGI (reference sequence). Study-wide results and limits: Donors, mostly white British, included more females; clonal diversity was possibly underestimated. It was only a handful of AZD1222 recipients who were seropositive at baseline. After two AZD1222 doses, spike-specific TCR breadth and depth rose versus day 0.

Investigators merged groups given second doses at roughly 4 or roughly 12 weeks. Using immunoSEQ multiplex PCR, the repertoire was profiled, and TCRdb retains in-frame clones only, with some absent. Among roughly 150,000 clones listed, 85% to 90% were seen once. Worth noting for this clone: The antigen is not known.

The source material was peripheral blood, sampled 28 days after the second AZD1222 dose. J is TRBJ1-1 and V is TRBV6-6, with D unclear. This TCR was sampled from an adult who received the AZD1222 COVID-19 vaccine. CDR3 region: CASSYPLETEAFF. The CDR3 bases are TGTGCCAGCAGTTACCCGCTGGAAACTGAAGCTTTCTTT.